Listed below are T cell receptor beta chains from one sample, sequenced in a study of T-cell memory formation after mild COVID-19. TCRdb recomputed calls from the 5' RACE reads with MiXCR, one row per CDR3 protein. This sample has approximately 440,000 distinct CDR3 sequences, with around 19% found just once. Sequencing was performed on PBMCs or a T cell subset sorted from them (not recorded which). These TCRs come from an adult woman who had mild COVID-19 (a few samples of this study predate the infection). Cell type and time point are not known. Both conserved end residues are part of each CDR3. A D gene is named only where the DNA matches it firmly. Clone size is given for some rows only: seen once, a few or many times, or a class if the clone is expanded.

clone_size	cdr3_length	d_call	v_call	j_call	cdr3_nt	cdr3_aa
few	12	NA	TRBV30	TRBJ1-1	TGTGCCTGGAGTGCGTCGGGGGGTGAAGCTTTCTTT	CAWSASGGEAFF
NA	14	NA	TRBV20-1	TRBJ1-6	TGCAGTGCAAATCCCAGGACAGTTTATTCACCCCTCCACTTT	CSANPRTVYSPLHF
NA	14	TRBD1	TRBV29-1	TRBJ1-3	TGCAGCGTTGCCCGGGACAGGGAGAGAAACACCATATATTTT	CSVARDRERNTIYF
few	15	NA	TRBV12-3/TRBV12-4	TRBJ2-5	TGTGCCAGCAGCCGGCGTGGTCATCAGGGAGAGACCCAGTACTTC	CASSRRGHQGETQYF
few	15	NA	TRBV2	TRBJ1-3	TGTGCCAGCAGTGGGCAGGCCAACTCTGGAAACACCATATATTTT	CASSGQANSGNTIYF
NA	12	NA	TRBV7-2	TRBJ1-2	TGTGCCAGCAGCCCGGGAGCGAAAGGCTACACCTTC	CASSPGAKGYTF
NA	15	NA	TRBV24-1	TRBJ2-7	TGTGCCACAAGTGATCCGTGCAGGGTCCGCTACGAGCAGTACTTC	CATSDPCRVRYEQYF
few	14	NA	TRBV18	TRBJ2-2	TGTGCCAGCTCACCGACACAGAACGCCGGGGAGCTGTTTTTT	CASSPTQNAGELFF
NA	14	NA	TRBV28	TRBJ1-2	TGTGCCAGCAGAGAGGGGACGCAGGTCCATGGCTACACCTTC	CASREGTQVHGYTF
NA	12	NA	TRBV7-8	TRBJ1-1	TGTGCCAGCGCGGTCTTAGGCACTGAAGCTTTCTTT	CASAVLGTEAFF
NA	18	NA	TRBV24-1	TRBJ1-5	TGTGCCACCAGTGACACATCCGGCCGCGGGGGGTGGGATCAGCCCCAGCATTTT	CATSDTSGRGGWDQPQHF
NA	14	TRBD2	TRBV29-1	TRBJ2-5	TGCAGCGTTGGTCTAGCGGGAGGTCAAGAGACCCAGTACTTC	CSVGLAGGQETQYF
few	14	NA	TRBV24-1	TRBJ1-5	TGTGCCACCAGTGATCGGGACCCGAGGCTGCCCCAGCATTTT	CATSDRDPRLPQHF
many	12	NA	TRBV27	TRBJ1-1	TGTGCCAGCAAAGGGTTGGAAGCGAAAGCTTTCTTT	CASKGLEAKAFF
few	13	NA	TRBV5-1	TRBJ1-2	TGCGCCAGCCGTAACAGCGCCGCCTATGGCTACACCTTC	CASRNSAAYGYTF
NA	15	NA	TRBV12-3/TRBV12-4	TRBJ2-7	TGTGCCAGCAGTTTAGGGGCAGGAAAATCCTACGAGCAGTACTTC	CASSLGAGKSYEQYF
few	15	TRBD2	TRBV2	TRBJ2-5	TGTGCCAGCAGTGAAGGTGCGGGGGAGCAAGAGACCCAGTACTTC	CASSEGAGEQETQYF
few	14	NA	TRBV6-1	TRBJ1-2	TGTGCCAGCAGTAAATTTGGGACTAACTATGGCTACACCTTC	CASSKFGTNYGYTF
NA	15	NA	TRBV7-9	TRBJ2-1	TGTGCCAGCAGTTCTACTAGCAAGGGTGGGGATGAGCAGTTCTTC	CASSSTSKGGDEQFF
NA	14	NA	TRBV4-1	TRBJ2-7	TGCGCCAGCAGCCAAGGCCCCCTGACCTACGAGCAGTACTTC	CASSQGPLTYEQYF
NA	16	NA	TRBV7-8	TRBJ1-1	TGTGCCAGCAGCCCCAGCGGCGGGGTGGTTTGGACTGAAGCTTTCTTT	CASSPSGGVVWTEAFF
NA	14	NA	TRBV2	TRBJ2-7	TGTGCCAGCAGTGAAAGAGGTTCGGCTTACGAGCAGTACTTC	CASSERGSAYEQYF
few	14	NA	TRBV5-6	TRBJ2-5	TGTGCCAGCAGCCTTTCGGGACTCCGAGGGACCCAGTACTTC	CASSLSGLRGTQYF
many	21	TRBD2	TRBV7-2	TRBJ2-6	TGTGCCAGCAGCTTATTTTTCCGACTAGCGGGAGGGCCGAGGGGGGCCAACGTCCTGACTTTC	CASSLFFRLAGGPRGANVLTF
few	16	NA	TRBV27	TRBJ2-6	TGTGCCAGCAGTCTCCTGGGGGCGGGAGGGGCCAACGTCCTGACTTTC	CASSLLGAGGANVLTF
NA	16	TRBD1	TRBV24-1	TRBJ2-1	TGTGCCACCAGTGACGCGACAGGGGTGTCCTACAATGAGCAGTTCTTC	CATSDATGVSYNEQFF
few	15	NA	TRBV6-5	TRBJ1-1	TGTGCCAGCAGTTACGACAGAAGGCTGAACACTGAAGCTTTCTTT	CASSYDRRLNTEAFF
few	12	NA	TRBV9	TRBJ2-1	TGTGCCAGCAGTGAGAGATACAATGAGCAGTTCTTC	CASSERYNEQFF
few	13	NA	TRBV25-1	TRBJ2-5	TGTGCCAGCAGTGAGTCGCAGCTAGAGACCCAGTACTTC	CASSESQLETQYF
NA	14	NA	TRBV12-3/TRBV12-4	TRBJ1-1	TGTGCCAGCAGGCCGGGTCACAGGGCCCCTGAAGCTTTCTTT	CASRPGHRAPEAFF
few	12	TRBD1	TRBV10-2	TRBJ2-7	TGCGCCAGCAGTGTACAGGGGGACGAGCAGTACTTC	CASSVQGDEQYF
few	14	TRBD1	TRBV7-2	TRBJ1-2	TGTGCCAGCAGCTACAGGGGACCGCACTATGGCTACACCTTC	CASSYRGPHYGYTF
NA	14	TRBD1	TRBV7-9	TRBJ2-7	TGTGCCAGCAGCTCCTACAGGGGCAGGTACGAGCAGTACTTC	CASSSYRGRYEQYF
many	14	NA	TRBV7-8	TRBJ2-1	TGTGCCAGCAGCTTAGACGGGAGCTACAATGAGCAGTTCTTC	CASSLDGSYNEQFF
many	13	NA	TRBV3-1	TRBJ2-3	TGTGCCAGCAGCCGGTGGGCCCAAGATACGCAGTATTTT	CASSRWAQDTQYF
NA	15	TRBD1	TRBV2	TRBJ1-1	TGTGCCAGCAGTGGACAGGGAATGGCGAACACTGAAGCTTTCTTT	CASSGQGMANTEAFF
many	12	NA	TRBV7-2	TRBJ2-1	TGTGCCAGCAGCTTCTTAACCCAGCAGCAGTTCTTC	CASSFLTQQQFF
NA	14	NA	TRBV6-2/TRBV6-3	TRBJ1-5	TGTGCCAGCAGTTACGTGGGGGTAGGACAGCCCCAGCATTTT	CASSYVGVGQPQHF
NA	14	TRBD1	TRBV15	TRBJ2-6	TGTGCCACCGGACAGGGTGGTGGGGCCAACGTCCTGACTTTC	CATGQGGGANVLTF
few	12	NA	TRBV20-1	TRBJ1-1	TGCAGTGCTAGAGGCGGACTTTTCGAAGCTTTCTTT	CSARGGLFEAFF
few	18	TRBD2	TRBV20-1	TRBJ2-1	TGCAGTGCTAGAGGGCCCAGCGGGAGAAGGGGGTCCTACAATGAGCAGTTCTTC	CSARGPSGRRGSYNEQFF
few	18	NA	TRBV7-9	TRBJ2-5	TGTGCCAGCAGATTGGGGGTGACCCCGGGAGCCCCGCAAGAGACCCAGTACTTC	CASRLGVTPGAPQETQYF
NA	17	NA	TRBV11-2	TRBJ2-2	TGTGCCAGCAGCTTAGGACTCAGGGGTGCTAACACCGGGGAGCTGTTTTTT	CASSLGLRGANTGELFF
few	14	NA	TRBV6-5	TRBJ1-1	TGTGCCAGCAGTTACTCGACTGGGAACACTGAAGCTTTCTTT	CASSYSTGNTEAFF
NA	14	NA	TRBV24-1	TRBJ1-2	TGTGCCACCAGTGATACCGCCGGGACGGATGGCTACACCTTC	CATSDTAGTDGYTF
few	15	TRBD1	TRBV6-2/TRBV6-3	TRBJ2-3	TGTGCCAGCTCCGGAGGGACAGGGGGTTCCGATACGCAGTATTTT	CASSGGTGGSDTQYF
few	17	NA	TRBV11-2	TRBJ1-1	TGTGCCAGCAGCTGGGACATATCGGGGGGTGTGAACACTGAAGCTTTCTTT	CASSWDISGGVNTEAFF
NA	15	NA	TRBV27	TRBJ2-7	TGTGCCAGCAGTCCGCGGACCGGACATGGGTACGAGCAGTACTTC	CASSPRTGHGYEQYF
NA	15	TRBD1	TRBV27	TRBJ1-2	TGTGCCAGCAGTTCTACCGGGACAGGCTCCTATGGCTACACCTTC	CASSSTGTGSYGYTF
few	13	TRBD1	TRBV29-1	TRBJ1-2	TGCAGCGTTGCAGGGGGACAGGGGGTAGGCTACACCTTC	CSVAGGQGVGYTF
NA	13	TRBD2	TRBV5-4	TRBJ2-1	TGTGCCAGCAGCGGGGAGGGCCGAGATGAGCAGTTCTTC	CASSGEGRDEQFF
few	14	NA	TRBV29-1	TRBJ2-1	TGCAGCGTCGGTGACGGGAGCTCCTACAATGAGCAGTTCTTC	CSVGDGSSYNEQFF
few	15	NA	TRBV25-1	TRBJ2-7	TGTGCCAGCAGTGGGCTTTCCGCTAGCAGTTACGAGCAGTACTTC	CASSGLSASSYEQYF
once	16	TRBD2	TRBV7-2	TRBJ2-7	TGTGCCAGCAGCCCACGGACTAGCCGAGGGGCTTACGAGCAGTACTTC	CASSPRTSRGAYEQYF